This TCR beta chain appears in the sequencing data of a study of response to subunit inactivated influenza vaccine. Each CDR3 protein is one row after TCRdb ran MiXCR on the RT-PCR reads. The data show hundreds of thousands of distinct CDR3 sequences, with 12% seen just once and about 9.4% held by the top ten. Trimming cost V 1 base and J 7 bases, with 13 bases left between them. This CDR3 has 15 residues. This clonotype was observed a handful of times. This clonotype originated in a man aged 45 to 65 who received an inactivated influenza vaccine. J is TRBJ2-2 and V is TRBV12-3 or TRBV12-4; D not certain. The sample was PBMCs from blood, taken on the day of vaccination. CDR3 region: CASSLGWVGLGELFF. The CDR3 DNA reads as TGTGCCAGCAGTTTAGGTTGGGTCGGCCTCGGGGAGCTGTTTTTT.